The source of this TCR beta chain is a study of CD8+ T cells in alopecia areata. Study-wide context: For the treated group, dosing was oral tofacitinib at 5 to 10 mg twice daily. The study gave tofacitinib for 6 to 18 months, then 6 months off drug.

cDNA prepared by RNA extraction and subsequent reverse transcription served as the template for sequencing. The table came from immunoSEQ multiplex PCR; TCRdb's copy has only in-frame clones and leaves some out. This sample yields about 200,000 clones, of which roughly 60% are seen a single time; about 5.5% belongs to the top ten. Study-wide points: Although TCR sharing was seen in mice, sharing across patients was less clear, possibly for HLA-related reasons. It was observed that many expanded lesional clones persisted in scalp and blood during tofacitinib.

As regards this clone: The antigen is undetermined.

Treatment given: oral pan-JAK inhibitor, 5-10 mg twice daily. The sequence was obtained from a human donor with alopecia areata. The sequences come from CD4+ T cells sorted from blood, collected at week 24, from a patient treated with tofacitinib.

This CDR3 is CASREGNYGYTF. DNA for the CDR3: TGTGCCAGCAGAGAAGGGAACTATGGCTACACCTTC. The chain carries TRBV6-5 and TRBJ1-2; D not resolved. V was cut by 6 bases and J by 2 bases, with 7 bases left in between. The CDR3 runs to 12 residues. Germline V lookup: CDR1 MNHEY, CDR2 SVGAGI.